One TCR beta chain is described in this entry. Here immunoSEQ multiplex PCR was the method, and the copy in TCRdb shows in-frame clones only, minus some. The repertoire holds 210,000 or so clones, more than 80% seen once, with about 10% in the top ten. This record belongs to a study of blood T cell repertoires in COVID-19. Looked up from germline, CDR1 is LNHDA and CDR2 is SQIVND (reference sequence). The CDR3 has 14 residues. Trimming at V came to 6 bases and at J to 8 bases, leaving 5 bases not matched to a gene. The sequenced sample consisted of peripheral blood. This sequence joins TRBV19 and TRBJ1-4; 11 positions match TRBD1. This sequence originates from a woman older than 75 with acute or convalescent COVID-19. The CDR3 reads CASSRTGGGEKLFF. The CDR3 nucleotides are TGTGCCAGTAGCCGGACAGGGGGCGGGGAAAAACTGTTTTTT. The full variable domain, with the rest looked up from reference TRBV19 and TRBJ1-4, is DGGITQSPKYLFRKEGQNVTLSCEQNLNHDAMYWYRQDPGQGLRLIYYSQIVNDFQKGDIAEGYSVSREKKESFPLTVTSAQKNPTAFYLCASSRTGGGEKLFFGSGTQLSVL.